The sequence of this T cell receptor beta chain was determined in a study of shared clonotypes between healthy human individuals. Study overall: The plates for each donor numbered three CD4 naive, three CD4 memory, two CD8 naive and one CD8 memory. Study-wide results and caveats: When compared with the clonotypes that were shared by all four sorted-subset donors, the non-shared clonotypes turned out to have lower generation probabilities. Across subsets, estimated richness was generally greater for naive than for memory populations. Naive CD4 clonotypes overlapped across several donors at 4.5% to 5.5%.

Profiling relied on immunoSEQ multiplex PCR, and the TCRdb table lists in-frame clones only, not all of them. The table has hundreds of thousands of clones, less than 80% seen once. Details on this clone: Its target is not known.

CDR3 length: 16 residues. The germline gives CDR1 MGHRA, CDR2 YSYEKL. Trimming left V 0 bases short and J 8 bases short, with 16 bases between. Sequenced: memory CD4+ T cells sorted from blood. Subset: CD45RA-negative fraction. This receptor was identified in a woman aged 25-40 years in good health. The genes are TRBV4-1 and TRBJ1-4, with a tentative D call TRBD1 (5 bases). CDR3 sequence (DNA): TGCGCCAGCAGCCAAGAGGGCGGGGGGTCGTACGAAAAACTGTTTTTT. Protein product: CASSQEGGGSYEKLFF.